The 13 T cell receptor beta chains below were found in one sample sequenced in a study of blood T cells in healthy people across ages. Alongside a J-beta primer mix, a sample-barcoded 5' primer served in a second PCR lasting about 6 to 12 cycles. TCRdb called the 5' RACE reads again in MiXCR, with one record for every CDR3 protein. Altogether about 1.5 million distinct CDR3 sequences are present, roughly 45% being singletons, with the ten largest covering roughly 7.7%. Sequencing was carried out using blood. Receptors were obtained from a woman in her late teens or twenties in good health.

A few counts support this clonotype. The rearrangement links TRBV3-1 to TRBJ1-5; the D is unclear. Germline V gene data show CDR1 as LGHDT and CDR2 as YNNKEL (reference sequence). This CDR3 is 17 amino acids long. The V and J ends lost 4 bases and 0 bases respectively, with 16 bases between them. The CDR3 DNA follows: TGTGCCAGCAGCCCCCCCCCTCCTAGTGATAGCAATCAGCCCCAGCATTTT. Translating it yields CASSPPPPSDSNQPQHF.

J is TRBJ2-1 and V is TRBV7-2, with 8 bases identical to TRBD2. The CDR3 is 16 amino acids. The germline V gene encodes CDR1 SGHTA and CDR2 FQGNSA. The ends lost 5 bases at V and 5 bases at J; junction bases unmatched: 11. CDR3 region: CASSAFGAGGDNEQFF. Written as DNA, the CDR3 is TGTGCCAGCAGCGCTTTCGGGGCGGGGGGTGACAATGAGCAGTTCTTC.

In its sample, this clonotype was seen many times. This chain links TRBV4-1 with TRBJ1-5, with 12 bases identical to TRBD1. V lost 0 bases, J lost 5 bases, and 11 bases stayed unmatched. Per germline, CDR1 MGHRA and CDR2 YSYEKL. CDR3 length equals 19 residues. The CDR3 reads CASSQDLGTGGSSYQPQHF. The CDR3, as DNA: TGCGCCAGCAGCCAAGATCTTGGGACAGGGGGCTCTTCTTATCAGCCCCAGCATTTT.

This clonotype was detected only a few times. The V gene is TRBV2, the J gene TRBJ2-1, with 15 bases lining up with TRBD2. V was pared by 6 bases and J by 15 bases, with 9 bases of the junction left unmatched. The CDR3 spans 14 residues. Germline CDR1 SNHLY, CDR2 FYNNEI. The DNA for the CDR3 is TGTGCCAGCAGAGCGGGACTAGCGGGAGGAAGCTGGTTCTTC. Protein product: CASRAGLAGGSWFF.

The V and J genes are TRBV4-2 and TRBJ1-1, with D perhaps matching TRBD1 (6 bases). Trimming cost V 0 bases and J 5 bases, with 16 bases left between them. The V gene's germline CDR1 is LGHNA and CDR2 YNFKEQ. This CDR3 is 16 amino acids long. The CDR3 sequence: CASSQESEGGLTEAFF. CDR3 nucleotide sequence: TGTGCCAGCAGCCAAGAGTCCGAGGGGGGTTTAACTGAAGCTTTCTTT.

The CDR3 coding sequence is TGTGCCAGCAGTGTTGCGGGGTTGTACAATGAGCAGTTCTTC. Amino acid sequence: CASSVAGLYNEQFF. V usage is TRBV2 and J usage is TRBJ2-1; a possible D gene is TRBD2 (6 bases). V was shortened by 4 bases and J by 4 bases, with 11 bases between the two germline ends. The V gene's germline CDR1 is SNHLY and CDR2 FYNNEI. The CDR3 is 14 amino acids. Drawing the rest from reference TRBV2 and TRBJ2-1, the complete variable domain is EPEVTQTPSHQVTQMGQEVILRCVPISNHLYFYWYRQILGQKVEFLVSFYNNEISEKSEIFDDQFSVERPDGSNFTLKIRSTKLEDSAMYFCASSVAGLYNEQFFGPGTRLTVL.

The chain links TRBV6-6 to TRBJ2-7; D call uncertain. Trimming stripped 7 bases from V and 6 bases from J, with 10 bases between. The CDR3 length is 11 residues. Germline V lookup: CDR1 MNHNY, CDR2 SVGAGI (reference sequence). The CDR3 coding sequence is TGTGCCAGCACCTCTACCTGCGAGCAGTACTTC. Translation gives CASTSTCEQYF.

This clonotype was picked up a small number of times. The chain carries TRBV6-5 and TRBJ2-7; D call uncertain. The length of the CDR3 is 13 residues. Germline lookup yields CDR1 MNHEY and CDR2 SVGAGI. The germline V and J ends were trimmed by 5 bases and 4 bases, with 12 bases remaining between them. The CDR3 loop is CASSRQEPYEQYF. CDR3 coding DNA: TGTGCCAGCAGTCGGCAGGAGCCATACGAGCAGTACTTC.

This clonotype came up many times. The V and J genes are TRBV5-5 and TRBJ1-2; no clear D gene. V lost 0 bases and J lost 6, with 15 bases in between. CDR3 length equals 15 residues. Germline lookup yields CDR1 SGHKS and CDR2 YYEKEE (reference sequence). The CDR3 DNA sequence: TGTGCCAGCAGCTTGGCACCGGCGGGGAAGAATGGCTACACCTTC. It codes for CASSLAPAGKNGYTF.

The genes are TRBV4-2 and TRBJ2-1; D may be TRBD2 (5 bases). With 1 base removed from V and 8 bases from J, the gap between germline ends came to 18 bases. The CDR3 spans 16 residues. The germline V gene has CDR1 LGHNA and CDR2 YNFKEQ. The CDR3 region has the DNA TGTGCCAGCAGCCAAGCATATAGCGAGTTCGTCGATGAGCAGTTCTTC. Translating gives CASSQAYSEFVDEQFF.

On this clonotype itself: The junction does not match germline at one end; this may be a read error. This rearrangement joins TRBV3-1 to TRBJ1-1; D possibly corresponds to TRBD1 (5 bases). From germline, CDR1 is LGHDT and CDR2 YNNKEL (reference sequence). The CDR3 totals 13 residues. The CDR3 sequence is CASSQDGGVKAFF. DNA for the CDR3: TGTGCCAGCAGTCAAGATGGAGGGGTAAAAGCTTTCTTT.

V and J are TRBV5-1 and TRBJ2-7, with D tentatively TRBD1 (7 bases). CDR3 size: 14 residues. Trimming shortened V by 2 bases and J by 6 bases, and 15 bases separated the two germline ends. Germline V gene sequence: CDR1 SGHRS, CDR2 YFSETQ. The CDR3 loop is CASSLGRGVSEQYF. The CDR3, as DNA: TGCGCCAGCAGCTTAGGCAGGGGGGTCTCCGAGCAGTACTTC. The whole variable domain, filled in from reference TRBV5-1 and TRBJ2-7, reads KAGVTQTPRYLIKTRGQQVTLSCSPISGHRSVSWYQQTPGQGLQFLFEYFSETQRNKGNFPGRFSGRQFSNSRSEMNVSTLELGDSALYLCASSLGRGVSEQYFGPGTRLTVT.

The chain has TRBV27 and TRBJ2-7; D gene unclear. Germline V gives CDR1 MNHEY, CDR2 SMNVEV (reference sequence). This CDR3 has 15 residues. V shed 4 bases and J shed 2 bases, with 15 bases lying between them. CDR3 protein: CASSSGRVPTYEQYF. As DNA, the CDR3 is TGTGCCAGCAGTTCCGGCCGGGTCCCTACCTACGAGCAGTACTTC.